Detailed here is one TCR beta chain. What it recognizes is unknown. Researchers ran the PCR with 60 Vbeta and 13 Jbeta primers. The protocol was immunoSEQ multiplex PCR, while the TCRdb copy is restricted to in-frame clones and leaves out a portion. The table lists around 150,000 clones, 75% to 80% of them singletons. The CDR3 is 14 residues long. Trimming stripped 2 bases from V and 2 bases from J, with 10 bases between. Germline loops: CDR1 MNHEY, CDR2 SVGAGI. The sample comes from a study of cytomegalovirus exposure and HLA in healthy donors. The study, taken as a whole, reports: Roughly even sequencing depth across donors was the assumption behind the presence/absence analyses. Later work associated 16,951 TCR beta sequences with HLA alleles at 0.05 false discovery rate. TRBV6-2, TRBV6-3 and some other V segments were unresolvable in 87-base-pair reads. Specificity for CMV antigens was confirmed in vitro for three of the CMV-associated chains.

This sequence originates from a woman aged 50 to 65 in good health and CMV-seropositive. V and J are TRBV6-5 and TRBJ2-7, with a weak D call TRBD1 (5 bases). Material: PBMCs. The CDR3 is CASSYRGRTYEQYF. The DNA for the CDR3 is TGTGCCAGCAGTTACAGGGGCCGTACCTACGAGCAGTACTTC.